The clone carrying this TCR beta chain was detected only once. This sample is drawn from a study of blood T cell repertoires in COVID-19. Trimming at V came to 10 bases and at J to 3 bases, leaving 8 bases not matched to a gene. Germline loops: CDR1 MNHEY, CDR2 SMNVEV (reference sequence). The CDR3 loop spans 13 amino acids. Libraries were prepared by immunoSEQ multiplex PCR; TCRdb keeps only in-frame clonotypes and omits some of them. This table has about 14,000 clones, less than 95% appearing once. The gene calls are TRBV27 and TRBJ2-7; 8 nucleotides align to TRBD1. This TCR was recovered from a human donor in a cohort sampled during active COVID-19. Source material: peripheral blood. The CDR3 loop reads CATWDRRFYEQYF. The DNA of the CDR3 is TGTGCCACCTGGGACAGGAGATTCTACGAGCAGTACTTC.